Shown below are 7 T cell receptor beta chains from a single sample sequenced in a study of blood T cell repertoires in COVID-19. Produced via immunoSEQ multiplex PCR; TCRdb's table is partial and in-frame only. The table shows 90,000 to 100,000 clones, with about 80% occurring only once. Sequenced sample: peripheral blood. The receptors originated from a man between 70 and 80 years old with acute or convalescent COVID-19.

The CDR3 loop is CAWSSLQLAGGGDTQYF. The DNA of the CDR3 is TGTGCCTGGAGTTCCCTCCAGCTAGCGGGAGGGGGGGATACGCAGTATTTT. V gene TRBV30 combines with J gene TRBJ2-3; 12 bases align to TRBD2. The CDR3 contains 17 residues. J was trimmed by 6 bases and V by 2 bases; bases with no gene match: 12. Germline V lookup: CDR1 GTSNPN, CDR2 SVGIG (reference sequence).

This rearrangement joins TRBV24-1 to TRBJ2-1, with TRBD2 matching 8 bases. This CDR3 region has 18 residues. The J segment lost 2 bases and the V segment lost 2 bases, leaving 10 bases of the junction unmatched. Germline lookup yields CDR1 KGHDR and CDR2 SFDVKD. The CDR3 spells CATSDSWTPGLAYNEQFF. DNA of the CDR3: TGTGCCACCAGTGATTCTTGGACTCCGGGACTAGCCTACAATGAGCAGTTCTTC.

The chain has TRBV5-6 and TRBJ2-3; 8 bases fit TRBD1. The CDR3 spans 15 residues. The germline CDR1 and CDR2 sequences are SGHDT and YYEEEE. The V segment lost 4 bases and the J segment 3 bases; nucleotides outside the gene matches: 7. CDR3 bases: TGTGCCAGCAGCCCGGGACAGGTCAATACAGATACGCAGTATTTT. This translates into CASSPGQVNTDTQYF.

The genes are TRBV30 and TRBJ2-5; 7 positions agree with TRBD1. Germline values: CDR1 GTSNPN, CDR2 SVGIG (reference sequence). The CDR3 has 18 amino acids. The ends lost 2 bases at V and 1 base at J; junction bases unmatched: 16. CDR3 coding DNA: TGTGCCTGGAGTTTCGTGATAGGATCAGGGGGACCCCAAGAGACCCAGTACTTC. This sequence encodes CAWSFVIGSGGPQETQYF.

V is TRBV5-1 and J is TRBJ2-3; no definite D call. Trimming stripped 5 bases from V and 1 base from J, with 5 bases between. In germline, CDR1 is SGHRS, CDR2 YFSETQ. This CDR3 has 12 residues. The CDR3 protein is CASSEGTDTQYF. The DNA for the CDR3 is TGCGCCAGCAGTGAGGGCACAGATACGCAGTATTTT.

This chain connects TRBV5-1 to TRBJ2-5, with TRBD2 matching 11 bases. V lost 4 bases to trimming and J lost 1 base; unmatched junction nucleotides: 6. Germline loops: CDR1 SGHRS, CDR2 YFSETQ. This CDR3 contains 16 residues. In DNA form, the CDR3 reads TGCGCCAGCAGCGCAGGTGGGACTAGCGGCCAAGAGACCCAGTACTTC. Residues: CASSAGGTSGQETQYF.

The gene calls are TRBV11-3 and TRBJ1-5; D gene unclear. The CDR3 extends over 14 amino acids. The V end lost 6 bases, the J end lost 0 bases, and 9 bases lay between the germline ends. From germline, CDR1 is SGHNT and CDR2 YENEEA. The CDR3, as DNA: TGTGCCAGCAGGCCATTCTATAGCAATCAGCCCCAGCATTTT. It yields the protein CASRPFYSNQPQHF.